The 18 T cell receptor beta chains listed next were all sequenced from one sample in a study of blood T cell repertoires in COVID-19 (dated by TCRdb to 2020 to 2022). The receptor library was made with the immunoSEQ multiplex PCR assay. As stored in TCRdb, this immuneACCESS dataset retains in-frame rearrangements with V and J assigned. A fraction of the clones does not appear; measured against another copy, unresolved V genes explain less than half of the discrepancy, and the remainder lacks a known reason. The sample data list over 600,000 clones, and 85% to 90% of these were observed just once. The ten most abundant clones make up under 0.3% of the sample. The sequenced material came from peripheral blood. All receptors derive from a woman aged 18-35 years with acute or convalescent COVID-19.

The J gene is TRBJ2-7, the V gene TRBV7-2; D is ambiguous. The CDR3 is 14 residues long. Germline lookup yields CDR1 SGHTA and CDR2 FQGNSA. The germline V and J ends were trimmed by 3 bases and 0 bases, with 9 bases remaining between them. In nucleotides, the CDR3 is TGTGCCAGCAGCTTTACAGACGGCTCCTACGAGCAGTACTTC. Amino acids: CASSFTDGSYEQYF.

The chain carries TRBV3-1 (or the pseudogene TRBV3-2) and TRBJ2-3, with a weak D call TRBD1 (6 bases). V was cut by 0 bases and J by 7 bases, with 8 bases left in between. Looked up from germline, CDR1 is LGHDT and CDR2 is YNNKEL (reference sequence). There are 13 residues in the CDR3. CDR3 amino acids: CASSQEQGNTQYF. The CDR3 DNA is TGTGCCAGCAGCCAAGAACAGGGAAATACGCAGTATTTT.

The sample holds one count of this clone. The rearrangement links TRBV6-4 to TRBJ2-3; D might be TRBD2 (5 bases). CDR1 is MRHNA, CDR2 SNTAGT, per germline. The CDR3 is 14 residues long. V lost 6 bases and J 0 bases, leaving 10 bases between the germline ends. The CDR3 loop reads CASRKERSTDTQYF. The CDR3 nucleotides are TGTGCCAGCAGAAAGGAGCGGAGCACAGATACGCAGTATTTT.

This chain links TRBV3-1 (or the pseudogene TRBV3-2) with TRBJ1-5; the D is unclear. From germline, CDR1 is LGHDT and CDR2 YNNKEL (reference sequence). The V end was cut by 4 bases, the J end by 6 bases, with 10 bases between. This CDR3 has 13 residues. Written as DNA, the CDR3 is TGTGCCAGCAGCCCGGGGATAGGTCAGCCCCAGCATTTT. It yields the protein CASSPGIGQPQHF.

The rearrangement uses TRBV30 and TRBJ2-2; D is ambiguous. V lost 4 bases to trimming and J lost 0 bases, with 3 bases between them. Germline CDR1 GTSNPN, CDR2 SVGIG (reference sequence). The CDR3 is made up of 12 amino acids. This CDR3 is CAWTANTGELFF. In nucleotides, the CDR3 is TGTGCCTGGACAGCGAACACCGGGGAGCTGTTTTTT.

V usage is TRBV6-2 or TRBV6-3 and J usage is TRBJ1-5; 7 positions agree with TRBD1. Trimming removed 5 bases from V and 7 bases from J; junction bases left unmatched: 11. In germline, CDR1 is MNHEY, CDR2 SVGEGT. The CDR3 sequence is 15 residues long. The CDR3 sequence: CASSRRGQPGQPQHF. The CDR3 DNA sequence: TGTGCCAGCAGTCGGAGGGGACAGCCCGGACAGCCCCAGCATTTT.

CDR3 sequence: CASSWRGEQYF. In nucleotides, the CDR3 is TGTGCCAGCAGCTGGAGGGGCGAGCAGTACTTC. The V and J genes are TRBV7-2 and TRBJ2-7, with a possible D match to TRBD2 (6 bases). The CDR3 runs to 11 residues. Trimming pared 4 bases from V and 6 bases from J, leaving 7 bases between. CDR1 and CDR2 from the germline V gene are SGHTA and FQGNSA.

The rearrangement uses TRBV30 and TRBJ2-7; TRBD1 agrees at 7 bases. This CDR3 is 13 amino acids long. J lost 3 bases, V lost 5 bases, and 7 bases had no gene match. From germline, CDR1 is GTSNPN and CDR2 SVGIG (reference sequence). This CDR3 is CAWATGTDYEQYF. DNA for the CDR3: TGTGCCTGGGCGACCGGGACAGACTACGAGCAGTACTTC.

Comments on this clone: An end of the junction does not agree with germline; a read error may underlie this. This sequence joins TRBV30 and TRBJ1-1, with D hard to call. CDR3 length: 13 amino acids. Germline lookup yields CDR1 GTSNPN and CDR2 SVGIG (reference sequence). CDR3 bases: TGTGCCTGGACTTCGGACGGGAACCCTGAAGCTTTCTTT. Translated, it gives CAWTSDGNPEAFF.

The chain is built from TRBV19 and TRBJ1-5; D is possibly TRBD1 (6 bases). From germline, CDR1 is LNHDA and CDR2 SQIVND (reference sequence). The CDR3 totals 16 residues. The V gene lost 1 base and the J gene lost 2 bases, with 12 bases spanning the gap. The CDR3 DNA follows: TGTGCCAGTAGTATAGTAGGGGCAGGGGGCAATCAGCCCCAGCATTTT. The encoded protein is CASSIVGAGGNQPQHF.

CDR3 residues: CASNLGHSNTEAFF. The CDR3 DNA reads as TGCGCCAGTAATCTTGGGCACTCGAACACTGAAGCTTTCTTT. This chain links TRBV5-1 with TRBJ1-1; unclear D gene. V was clipped by 8 bases and J by 1 base, with 15 bases between them. CDR1 and CDR2 (germline): SGHRS, YFSETQ. This CDR3 comprises 14 residues.

This clone was counted between two and nine times. V is TRBV4-1 and J is TRBJ1-1; the match to TRBD1 covers 9 bases. The ends lost 4 bases at V and 1 base at J; junction bases unmatched: 4. The V gene's germline CDR1 is MGHRA and CDR2 YSYEKL. The CDR3 length is 15 residues. CDR3 protein: CASSPPGQGNTEAFF. DNA for the CDR3: TGCGCCAGCAGCCCCCCGGGACAGGGGAACACTGAAGCTTTCTTT.

Concerning this clone: Distinct nucleotide sequences in the sample also encode this CDR3. The CDR3, as DNA: TGTGCCAGCAGTTTGGGCGCCTACGAGCAGTACTTC. Translated: CASSLGAYEQYF. The rearrangement uses TRBV12-3 or TRBV12-4 and TRBJ2-7; D is uncertain. The CDR3 is 12 residues long. V was pared by 3 bases and J by 2 bases, with 5 bases between.

The chain is built from TRBV12-2 and TRBJ2-7; TRBD1 reflects the table's D call only, with no check against the DNA. TRBV12-2 is a pseudogene segment. CDR3 length: 17 residues. The CDR3 here is CASRLASNGQGFHEQYF. The CDR3 DNA reads TGTGCAAGTCGCTTAGCGAGTAACGGACAGGGGTTCCACGAGCAGTACTTC.

V and J are TRBV27 and TRBJ2-7; 9 bases agree with TRBD1. The CDR3 consists of 14 residues. The V gene end was trimmed by 6 bases and the J gene end by 3 bases; junction bases not matched to a gene: 6. From germline, CDR1 is MNHEY and CDR2 SMNVEV (reference sequence). The CDR3 is CASRPGTGIYEQYF. In nucleotides, the CDR3 is TGTGCCAGCAGACCCGGGACAGGGATCTACGAGCAGTACTTC.

The CDR3 region is CASSYSIDWRYSNQPQHF. CDR3 in DNA: TGTGCCAGCAGTTACTCGATAGATTGGAGGTATAGCAATCAGCCCCAGCATTTT. This sequence joins TRBV6-2 or TRBV6-3 and TRBJ1-5, with D unclear. Germline CDR1 and CDR2: MNHEY and SVGEGT. The CDR3 is made up of 18 amino acids. The V end lost 0 bases, the J end lost 0 bases, and 15 bases lay between the germline ends.

The rearrangement joins TRBV2 to TRBJ1-1; 9 positions match TRBD1. Germline-derived CDR1 and CDR2 are SNHLY and FYNNEI. Trimming cost V 6 bases and J 0 bases; bases outside gene matches: 5. CDR3 length equals 15 residues. For the CDR3, the DNA is TGTGCCAGCAGGAAGGGACAGGGAATGAACACTGAAGCTTTCTTT. Translating it yields CASRKGQGMNTEAFF.

V and J are TRBV27 and TRBJ1-1; 7 bases agree with TRBD1. J gave up 1 base and V 6 bases, and 2 bases lay outside the gene matches. The CDR3 extends over 13 amino acids. The V gene's germline CDR1 is MNHEY and CDR2 SMNVEV (reference sequence). Here the CDR3 DNA reads TGTGCCAGCAGACGACAGGGGAACACTGAAGCTTTCTTT. This translates into CASRRQGNTEAFF.